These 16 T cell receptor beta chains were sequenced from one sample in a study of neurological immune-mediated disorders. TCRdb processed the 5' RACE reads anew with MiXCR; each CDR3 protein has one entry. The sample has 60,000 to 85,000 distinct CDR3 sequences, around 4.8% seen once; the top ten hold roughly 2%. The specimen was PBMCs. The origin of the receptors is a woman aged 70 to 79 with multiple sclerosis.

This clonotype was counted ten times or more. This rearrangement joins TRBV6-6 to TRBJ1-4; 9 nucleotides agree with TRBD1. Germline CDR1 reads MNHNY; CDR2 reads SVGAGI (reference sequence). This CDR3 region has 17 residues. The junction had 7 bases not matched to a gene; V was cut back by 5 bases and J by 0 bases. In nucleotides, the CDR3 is TGTGCCAGCAGTACCCCGGGACAGGGTTCAACTAATGAAAAACTGTTTTTT. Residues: CASSTPGQGSTNEKLFF.

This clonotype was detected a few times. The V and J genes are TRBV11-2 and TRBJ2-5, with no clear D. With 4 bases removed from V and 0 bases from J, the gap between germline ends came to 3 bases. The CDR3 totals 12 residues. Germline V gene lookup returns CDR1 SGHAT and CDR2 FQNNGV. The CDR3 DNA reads TGTGCCAGCAGCTCGTACCAAGAGACCCAGTACTTC. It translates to CASSSYQETQYF.

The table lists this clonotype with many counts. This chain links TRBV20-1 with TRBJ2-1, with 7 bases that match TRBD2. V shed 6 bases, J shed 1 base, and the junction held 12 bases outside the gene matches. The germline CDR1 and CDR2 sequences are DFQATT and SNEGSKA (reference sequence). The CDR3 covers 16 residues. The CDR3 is CSAEPTSPLSYNEQFF. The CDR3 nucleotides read TGCAGTGCAGAACCGACTAGCCCCCTTTCCTACAATGAGCAGTTCTTC.

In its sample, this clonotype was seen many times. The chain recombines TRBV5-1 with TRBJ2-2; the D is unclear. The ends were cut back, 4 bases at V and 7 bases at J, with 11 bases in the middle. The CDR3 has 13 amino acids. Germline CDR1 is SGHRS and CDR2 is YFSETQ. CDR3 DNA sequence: TGCGCCAGCAGCAAAGGACCCGGCGGGGAGCTGTTTTTT. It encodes CASSKGPGGELFF.

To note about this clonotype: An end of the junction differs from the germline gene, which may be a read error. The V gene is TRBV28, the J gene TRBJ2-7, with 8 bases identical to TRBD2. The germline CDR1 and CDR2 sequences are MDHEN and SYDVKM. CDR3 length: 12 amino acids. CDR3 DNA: TGTGCCAGCAGTACCCCGGGAGGGCCAATGCACTTC. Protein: CASSTPGGPMHF.

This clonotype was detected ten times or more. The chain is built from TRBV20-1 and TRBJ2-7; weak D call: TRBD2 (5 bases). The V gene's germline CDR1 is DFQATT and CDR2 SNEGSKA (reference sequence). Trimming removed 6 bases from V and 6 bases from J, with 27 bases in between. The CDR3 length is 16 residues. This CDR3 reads CSAGKQTGLYSGEQYF. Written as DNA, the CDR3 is TGCAGTGCAGGGAAGCAAACGGGATTATACTCGGGCGAGCAGTACTTC.

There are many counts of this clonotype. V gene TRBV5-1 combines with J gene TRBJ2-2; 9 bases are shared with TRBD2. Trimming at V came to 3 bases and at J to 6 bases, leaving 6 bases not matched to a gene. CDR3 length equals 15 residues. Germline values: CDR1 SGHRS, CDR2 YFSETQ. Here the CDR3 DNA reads TGCGCCAGCAGCTCAGCCGGCGGGAGGGCCGGGGAGCTGTTTTTT. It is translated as CASSSAGGRAGELFF.

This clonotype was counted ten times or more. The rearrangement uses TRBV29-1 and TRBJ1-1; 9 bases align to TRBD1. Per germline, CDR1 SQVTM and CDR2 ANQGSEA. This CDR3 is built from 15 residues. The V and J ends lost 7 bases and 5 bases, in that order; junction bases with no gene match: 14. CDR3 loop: CSGSDRGGGKTEAFF. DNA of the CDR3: TGCAGCGGGTCGGACAGGGGAGGGGGTAAGACTGAAGCTTTCTTT.

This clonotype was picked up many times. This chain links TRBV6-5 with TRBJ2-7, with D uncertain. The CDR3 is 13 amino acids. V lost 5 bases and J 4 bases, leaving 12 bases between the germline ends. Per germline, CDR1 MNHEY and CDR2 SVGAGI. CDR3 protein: CASSLTWEYEQYF. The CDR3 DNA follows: TGTGCCAGCAGTCTTACATGGGAATACGAGCAGTACTTC.

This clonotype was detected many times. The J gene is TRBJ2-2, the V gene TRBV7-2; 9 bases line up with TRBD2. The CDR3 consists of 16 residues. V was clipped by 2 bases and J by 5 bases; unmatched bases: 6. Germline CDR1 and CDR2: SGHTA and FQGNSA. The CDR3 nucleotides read TGTGCCAGCAGCTTAAGAGCTAGCGGGACAACCGGGGAGCTGTTTTTT. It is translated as CASSLRASGTTGELFF.

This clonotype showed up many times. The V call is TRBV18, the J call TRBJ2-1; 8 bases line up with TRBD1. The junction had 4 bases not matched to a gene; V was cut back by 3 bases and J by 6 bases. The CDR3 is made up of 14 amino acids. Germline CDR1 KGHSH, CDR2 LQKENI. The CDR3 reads CASSPQTGVNEQFF. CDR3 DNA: TGTGCCAGCTCACCGCAGACAGGGGTCAATGAGCAGTTCTTC. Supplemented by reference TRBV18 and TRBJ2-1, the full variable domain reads NAGVMQNPRHLVRRRGQEARLRCSPMKGHSHVYWYRQLPEEGLKFMVYLQKENIIDESGMPKERFSAEFPKEGPSILRIQQVVRGDSAAYFCASSPQTGVNEQFFGPGTRLTVL.

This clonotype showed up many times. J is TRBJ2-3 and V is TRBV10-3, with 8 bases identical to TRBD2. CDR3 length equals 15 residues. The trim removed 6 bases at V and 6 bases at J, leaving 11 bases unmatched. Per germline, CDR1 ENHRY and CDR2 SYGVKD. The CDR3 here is CAIRSSGDGLDTQYF. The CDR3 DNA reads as TGTGCCATCAGGAGTAGCGGGGATGGCCTCGATACGCAGTATTTT.

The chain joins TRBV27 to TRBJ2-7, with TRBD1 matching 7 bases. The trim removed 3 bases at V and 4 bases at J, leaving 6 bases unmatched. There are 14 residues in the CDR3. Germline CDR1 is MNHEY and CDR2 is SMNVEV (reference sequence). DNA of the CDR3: TGTGCCAGCAGTTTCTGGGACAGAACTTACGAGCAGTACTTC. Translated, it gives CASSFWDRTYEQYF.

The CDR3 DNA is TGTGCCAGCAGCCCGCAGGGGGCTAGGACAGATACGCAGTATTTT. Encoded protein: CASSPQGARTDTQYF. This chain joins TRBV5-8 and TRBJ2-3, with 8 positions matching TRBD1. Looked up from germline, CDR1 is SGHTS and CDR2 is YDEGEE. The CDR3 is made up of 15 amino acids. The J segment lost 3 bases and the V segment lost 4 bases, leaving 7 bases of the junction unmatched.

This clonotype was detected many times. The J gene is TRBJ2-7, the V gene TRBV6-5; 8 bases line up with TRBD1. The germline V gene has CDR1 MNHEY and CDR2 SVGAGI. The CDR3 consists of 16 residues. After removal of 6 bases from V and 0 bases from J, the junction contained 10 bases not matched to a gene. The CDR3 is CASSGQGRQISYEQYF. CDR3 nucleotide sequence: TGTGCCAGCAGCGGACAGGGCCGCCAGATCTCCTACGAGCAGTACTTC.

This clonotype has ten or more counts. The CDR3 bases are TGCGCCAGCAGCAGGACTAGCGGGAGCCCCTACGAGCAGTACTTC. Residues: CASSRTSGSPYEQYF. The chain employs TRBV5-1 and TRBJ2-7; 13 bases fit TRBD2. Germline-derived CDR1 and CDR2 are SGHRS and YFSETQ. The CDR3 length is 15 residues. V shed 4 bases and J 2 bases; nucleotides not matched to a gene: 3.